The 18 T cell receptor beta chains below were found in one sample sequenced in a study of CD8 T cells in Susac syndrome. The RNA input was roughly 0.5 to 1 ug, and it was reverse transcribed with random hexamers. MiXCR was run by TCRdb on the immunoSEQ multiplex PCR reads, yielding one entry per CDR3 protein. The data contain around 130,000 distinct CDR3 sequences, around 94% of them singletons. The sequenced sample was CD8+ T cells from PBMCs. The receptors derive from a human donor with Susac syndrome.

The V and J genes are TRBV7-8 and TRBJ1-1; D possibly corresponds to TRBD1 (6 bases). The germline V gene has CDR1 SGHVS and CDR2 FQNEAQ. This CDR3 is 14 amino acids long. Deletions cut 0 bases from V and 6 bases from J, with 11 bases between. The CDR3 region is CASSLARGFSEAFF. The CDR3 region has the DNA TGTGCCAGCAGCTTAGCGAGGGGGTTCTCTGAAGCTTTCTTT.

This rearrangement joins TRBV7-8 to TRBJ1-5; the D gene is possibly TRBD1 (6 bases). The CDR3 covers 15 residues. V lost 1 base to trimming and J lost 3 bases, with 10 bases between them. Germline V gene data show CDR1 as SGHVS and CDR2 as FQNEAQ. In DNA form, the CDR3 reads TGTGCCAGCAGCTTAGAGGACAGTCCCAATCAGCCCCAGCATTTT. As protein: CASSLEDSPNQPQHF.

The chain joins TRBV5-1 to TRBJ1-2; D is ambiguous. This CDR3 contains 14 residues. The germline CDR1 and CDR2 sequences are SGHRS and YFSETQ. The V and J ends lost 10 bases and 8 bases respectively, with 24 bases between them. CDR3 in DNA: TGCGCCCCCCGCACCCCGGCCCCGACACTGGGCTACACCTTC. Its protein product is CAPRTPAPTLGYTF.

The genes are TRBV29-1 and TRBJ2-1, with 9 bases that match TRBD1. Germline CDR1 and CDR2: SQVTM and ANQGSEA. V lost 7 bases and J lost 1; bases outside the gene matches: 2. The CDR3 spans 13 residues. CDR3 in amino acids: CSETGGSYNEQFF. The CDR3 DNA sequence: TGCAGCGAGACAGGGGGTTCCTACAATGAGCAGTTCTTC.

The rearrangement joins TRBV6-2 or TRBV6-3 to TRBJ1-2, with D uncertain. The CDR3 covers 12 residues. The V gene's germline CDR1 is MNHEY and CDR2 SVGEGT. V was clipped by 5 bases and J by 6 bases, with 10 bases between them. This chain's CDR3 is CASSPSRNGYTF. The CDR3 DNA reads TGTGCCAGCAGTCCTTCTCGGAATGGCTACACCTTC.

The CDR3 loop is CATGAGGTDTQYF. CDR3 DNA sequence: TGTGCCACGGGAGCGGGTGGCACAGATACGCAGTATTTT. V usage is TRBV12-3 or TRBV12-4 and J usage is TRBJ2-3, with D perhaps matching TRBD2 (6 bases). Deletions cut 10 bases from V and 1 base from J, with 12 bases between. The CDR3 runs 13 residues.

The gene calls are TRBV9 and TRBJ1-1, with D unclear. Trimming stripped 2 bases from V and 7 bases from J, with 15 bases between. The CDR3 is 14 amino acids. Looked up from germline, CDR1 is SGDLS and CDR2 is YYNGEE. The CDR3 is CASSVGVEVNEAFF. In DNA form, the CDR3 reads TGTGCCAGCAGCGTCGGGGTGGAGGTTAATGAAGCTTTCTTT.

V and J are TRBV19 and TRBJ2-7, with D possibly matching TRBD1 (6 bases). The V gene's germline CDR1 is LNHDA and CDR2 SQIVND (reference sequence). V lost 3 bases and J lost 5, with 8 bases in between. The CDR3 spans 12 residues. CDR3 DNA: TGTGCCAGTAGTATTGCAGGGGACGAGCAGTACTTC. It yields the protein CASSIAGDEQYF.

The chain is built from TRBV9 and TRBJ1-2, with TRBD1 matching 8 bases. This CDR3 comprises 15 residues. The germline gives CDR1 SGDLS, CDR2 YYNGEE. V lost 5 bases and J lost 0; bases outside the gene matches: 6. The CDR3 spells CASSYRDRPNYGYTF. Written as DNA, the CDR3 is TGTGCCAGCAGTTACCGGGACAGGCCTAACTATGGCTACACCTTC. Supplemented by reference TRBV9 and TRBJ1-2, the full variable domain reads DSGVTQTPKHLITATGQRVTLRCSPRSGDLSVYWYQQSLDQGLQFLIQYYNGEERAKGNILERFSAQQFPDLHSELNLSSLELGDSALYFCASSYRDRPNYGYTFGSGTRLTVV.

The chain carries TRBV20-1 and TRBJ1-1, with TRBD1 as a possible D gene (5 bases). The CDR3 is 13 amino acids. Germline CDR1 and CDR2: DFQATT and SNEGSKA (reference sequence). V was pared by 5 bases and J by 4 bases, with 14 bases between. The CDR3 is CSAETGESTEAFF. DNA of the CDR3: TGCAGTGCTGAGACGGGGGAATCCACTGAAGCTTTCTTT.

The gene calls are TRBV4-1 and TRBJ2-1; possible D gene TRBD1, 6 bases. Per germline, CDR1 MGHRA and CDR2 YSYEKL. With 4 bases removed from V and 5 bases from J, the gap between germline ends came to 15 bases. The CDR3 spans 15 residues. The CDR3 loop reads CASSLDLRGNNEQFF. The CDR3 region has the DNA TGCGCCAGCAGCCTGGACCTAAGGGGGAACAATGAGCAGTTCTTC.

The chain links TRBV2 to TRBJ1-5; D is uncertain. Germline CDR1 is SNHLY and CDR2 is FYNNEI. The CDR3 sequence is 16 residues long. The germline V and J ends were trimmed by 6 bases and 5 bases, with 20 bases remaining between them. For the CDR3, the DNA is TGTGCCAGCAGACGGGGAGGATCACGGGAGGATCAGCCCCAGCATTTT. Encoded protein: CASRRGGSREDQPQHF.

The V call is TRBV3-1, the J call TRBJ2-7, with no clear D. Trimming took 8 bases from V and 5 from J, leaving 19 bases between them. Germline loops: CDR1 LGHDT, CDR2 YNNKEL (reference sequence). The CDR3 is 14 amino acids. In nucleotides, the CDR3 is TGTGCCAGCTCCGCTGACCATTTTCGCCACGAGCAGTACTTC. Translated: CASSADHFRHEQYF.

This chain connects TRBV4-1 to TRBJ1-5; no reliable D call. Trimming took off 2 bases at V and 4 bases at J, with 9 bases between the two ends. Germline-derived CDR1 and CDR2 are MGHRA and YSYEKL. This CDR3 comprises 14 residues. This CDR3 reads CASSQIGGNQPQHF. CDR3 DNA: TGCGCCAGCAGCCAAATTGGCGGGAATCAGCCCCAGCATTTT.

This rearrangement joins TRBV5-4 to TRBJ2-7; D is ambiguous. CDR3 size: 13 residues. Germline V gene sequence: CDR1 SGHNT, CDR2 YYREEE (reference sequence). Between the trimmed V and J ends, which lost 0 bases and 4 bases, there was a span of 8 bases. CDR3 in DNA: TGTGCCAGCAGCTTGGATGTGCTATACGAGCAGTACTTC. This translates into CASSLDVLYEQYF.

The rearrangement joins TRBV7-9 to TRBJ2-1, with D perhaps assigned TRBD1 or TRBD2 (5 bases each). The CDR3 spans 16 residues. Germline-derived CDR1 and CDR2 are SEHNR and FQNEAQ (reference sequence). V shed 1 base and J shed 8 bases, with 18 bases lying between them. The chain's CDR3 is CASSLVGTSRNDEQFF. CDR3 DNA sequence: TGTGCCAGCAGCTTAGTGGGGACCAGCCGGAACGATGAGCAGTTCTTC.

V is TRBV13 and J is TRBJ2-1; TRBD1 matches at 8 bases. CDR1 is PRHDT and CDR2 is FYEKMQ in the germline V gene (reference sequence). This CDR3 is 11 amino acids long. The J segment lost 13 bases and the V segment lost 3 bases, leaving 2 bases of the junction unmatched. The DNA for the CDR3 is TGTGCCAGCAGCTTGGACAGGGAACAGTTCTTC. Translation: CASSLDREQFF.

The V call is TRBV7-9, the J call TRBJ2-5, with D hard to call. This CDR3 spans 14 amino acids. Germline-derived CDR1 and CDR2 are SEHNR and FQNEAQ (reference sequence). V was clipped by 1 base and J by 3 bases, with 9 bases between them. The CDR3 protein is CASSLVGLEETQYF. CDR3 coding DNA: TGTGCCAGCAGCTTAGTCGGCCTGGAAGAGACCCAGTACTTC.